This T cell receptor beta chain was identified in a study of response to subunit inactivated influenza vaccine. Findings of the study overall: The authors suggested that few new T cells are recruited per seasonal influenza vaccination.

This clonotype was detected only a few times. The antigen remains undetermined. V lost 4 bases and J lost 4, with 14 bases in between. Germline lookup yields CDR1 MNHEY and CDR2 SVGEGT. The CDR3 loop spans 15 amino acids. TCRdb reprocessed the RT-PCR reads with MiXCR, giving one entry per CDR3 protein. The profile shows some 300,000 distinct CDR3 sequences, 22% of them singletons. The chain links TRBV6-2 or TRBV6-3 to TRBJ1-5; D unresolved. The sequence was obtained from a man between 50 and 75 years old who received an inactivated influenza vaccine. The sample consisted of PBMCs from blood, taken less than 22 months after vaccination. In DNA, the CDR3 is TGTGCCAGCAGTTCAGTAATTAAAGGGAATCAGCCCCAGCATTTT. Its protein product is CASSSVIKGNQPQHF.